These 10 T cell receptor beta chains were sequenced from one sample in a study of blood T cell repertoires in COVID-19. The repertoire was sequenced with immunoSEQ multiplex PCR; TCRdb's copy has only in-frame clones and lacks some. The top ten hold about 20% of the sample, which has about 75,000 clones, 75% to 85% seen once. Sequenced: peripheral blood. The receptor set was obtained from a woman between 45 and 65 years old with acute or convalescent COVID-19.

The gene calls are TRBV28 and TRBJ1-1; D might be TRBD1 (6 bases). The CDR3 extends over 15 amino acids. From germline, CDR1 is MDHEN and CDR2 SYDVKM. V was shortened by 3 bases and J by 1 base, with 12 bases between the two germline ends. The CDR3 coding sequence is TGTGCCAGCAGTTTCCAGGGAGGGGGGAACACTGAAGCTTTCTTT. It codes for CASSFQGGGNTEAFF.

The chain links TRBV7-9 to TRBJ1-3; no firm D call. Trimming stripped 2 bases from V and 1 base from J, with 9 bases between. The CDR3 is 15 residues long. In germline, CDR1 is SEHNR, CDR2 FQNEAQ (reference sequence). CDR3 DNA sequence: TGTGCCAGCAGCTTACAGATGGCTTCTGGAAACACCATATATTTT. Its protein product is CASSLQMASGNTIYF. The full variable domain, rest sourced from reference TRBV7-9 and TRBJ1-3, is DTGVSQNPRHKITKRGQNVTFRCDPISEHNRLYWYRQTLGQGPEFLTYFQNEAQLEKSRLLSDRFSAERPKGSFSTLEIQRTEQGDSAMYLCASSLQMASGNTIYFGEGSWLTVV.

The rearrangement joins TRBV7-2 to TRBJ1-2; TRBD1 matches at 7 bases. The CDR3 length is 14 residues. Germline CDR1 and CDR2: SGHTA and FQGNSA. V lost 4 bases to trimming and J lost 4 bases; unmatched junction nucleotides: 6. CDR3 nucleotides: TGTGCCAGCAGCTCGGACAGGTCGGCCTATGGCTACACCTTC. Encoded protein: CASSSDRSAYGYTF.

The V call is TRBV6-2 or TRBV6-3, the J call TRBJ1-1; maybe TRBD1 (6 bases). Germline V lookup: CDR1 MNHEY, CDR2 SVGEGT. The CDR3 is 15 amino acids. With 0 bases removed from V and 2 bases from J, the gap between germline ends came to 10 bases. This chain's CDR3 is CASSYSGTPNTEAFF. CDR3 nucleotides: TGTGCCAGCAGTTACTCTGGGACACCCAACACTGAAGCTTTCTTT.

This chain connects TRBV4-1 to TRBJ2-3; D ambiguous. This CDR3 spans 15 amino acids. CDR1 and CDR2 (germline): MGHRA, YSYEKL. Trimming shortened V by 0 bases and J by 7 bases, and 14 bases separated the two germline ends. CDR3 in amino acids: CASSQEFAVINTQYF. The CDR3 DNA reads as TGCGCCAGCAGCCAAGAATTTGCGGTAATTAATACGCAGTATTTT.

This sequence joins TRBV5-1 and TRBJ1-3; 8 bases align to TRBD1. This CDR3 is 17 amino acids long. The junction had 6 bases not matched to a gene; V was cut back by 1 base and J by 0 bases. Germline CDR1 reads SGHRS; CDR2 reads YFSETQ. The CDR3 here is CASSLTGTGYSGNTIYF. The CDR3, as DNA: TGCGCCAGCAGCTTGACCGGGACAGGATACTCTGGAAACACCATATATTTT.

The chain uses TRBV6-6 and TRBJ1-6; possible D gene TRBD1, 5 bases. The CDR3 consists of 16 residues. Per the germline V gene, CDR1 is MNHNY and CDR2 is SVGAGI (reference sequence). Trimming removed 4 bases at V and 8 bases at J, with 18 bases between. CDR3 nucleotide sequence: TGTGCCAGCAGTTCAAACAGGTTAAGGGGCGATTCACCCCTCCACTTT. Protein: CASSSNRLRGDSPLHF.

The rearrangement joins TRBV5-1 to TRBJ2-5, with 13 bases aligning to TRBD2. Germline lookup yields CDR1 SGHRS and CDR2 YFSETQ. V lost 5 bases and J lost 5; bases outside the gene matches: 9. The CDR3 consists of 16 residues. The DNA for the CDR3 is TGCGCCAGCAGGGTCGGACTAGCGGGGGCGGGGGAGACCCAGTACTTC. Protein product: CASRVGLAGAGETQYF.

The chain joins TRBV28 to TRBJ2-7; D gene uncertain. The CDR3 has 11 residues. V lost 5 bases to trimming and J lost 2 bases, with 4 bases between them. Germline-derived CDR1 and CDR2 are MDHEN and SYDVKM. CDR3 nucleotides: TGTGCCAGCAGTCCCGCCTACGAGCAGTACTTC. Its protein product is CASSPAYEQYF.

This chain connects TRBV11-3 to TRBJ2-2; D perhaps matches TRBD2 (6 bases). With 5 bases removed from V and 6 bases from J, the gap between germline ends came to 25 bases. Germline loops: CDR1 SGHNT, CDR2 YENEEA. This CDR3 comprises 18 residues. CDR3 sequence: CASSPHGGAQGNSGELFF. The CDR3 bases are TGTGCCAGCAGCCCTCATGGAGGGGCTCAGGGTAATTCCGGGGAGCTGTTTTTT. Full variable domain (rest looked up from reference TRBV11-3 and TRBJ2-2): EAGVVQSPRYKIIEKKQPVAFWCNPISGHNTLYWYLQNLGQGPELLIRYENEEAVDDSQLPKDRFSAERLKGVDSTLKIQPAELGDSAVYLCASSPHGGAQGNSGELFFGEGSRLTVL.